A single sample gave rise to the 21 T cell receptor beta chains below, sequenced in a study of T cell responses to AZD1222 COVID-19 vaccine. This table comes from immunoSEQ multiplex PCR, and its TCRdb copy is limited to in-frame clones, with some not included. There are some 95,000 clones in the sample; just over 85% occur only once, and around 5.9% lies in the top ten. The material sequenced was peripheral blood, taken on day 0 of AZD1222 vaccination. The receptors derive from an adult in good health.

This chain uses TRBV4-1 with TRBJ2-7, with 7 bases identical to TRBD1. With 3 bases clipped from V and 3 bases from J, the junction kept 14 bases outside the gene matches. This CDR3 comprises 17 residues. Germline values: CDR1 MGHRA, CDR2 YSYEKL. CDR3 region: CASSQMGTKGQIYEQYF. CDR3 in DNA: TGCGCCAGCAGCCAGATGGGGACCAAGGGACAGATCTACGAGCAGTACTTC.

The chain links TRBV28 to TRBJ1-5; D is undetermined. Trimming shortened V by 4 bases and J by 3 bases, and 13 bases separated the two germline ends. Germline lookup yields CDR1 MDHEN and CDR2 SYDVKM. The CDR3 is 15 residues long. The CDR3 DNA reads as TGTGCCAGCAGTTCCCCGGGGAGGGACAATCAGCCCCAGCATTTT. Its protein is CASSSPGRDNQPQHF.

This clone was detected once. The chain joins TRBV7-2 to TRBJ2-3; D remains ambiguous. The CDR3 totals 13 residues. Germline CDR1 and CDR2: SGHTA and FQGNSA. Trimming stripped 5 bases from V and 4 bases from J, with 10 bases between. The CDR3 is CASSKNLADTQYF. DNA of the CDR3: TGTGCCAGCAGCAAAAACTTGGCAGATACGCAGTATTTT.

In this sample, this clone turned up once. The CDR3 region is CASRIGGAKEKLFF. The CDR3 nucleotides read TGTGCCAGCAGAATAGGGGGCGCGAAGGAAAAACTGTTTTTT. V gene TRBV28 combines with J gene TRBJ1-4; TRBD1 agrees at 7 bases. The ends lost 6 bases at V and 8 bases at J; junction bases unmatched: 9. Germline V gene sequence: CDR1 MDHEN, CDR2 SYDVKM. There are 14 residues in the CDR3.

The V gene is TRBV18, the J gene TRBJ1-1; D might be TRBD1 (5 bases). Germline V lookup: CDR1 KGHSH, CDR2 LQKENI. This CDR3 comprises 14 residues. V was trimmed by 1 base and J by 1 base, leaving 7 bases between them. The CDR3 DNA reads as TGTGCCAGCTCACCACAGACAGCGAACACTGAAGCTTTCTTT. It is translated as CASSPQTANTEAFF. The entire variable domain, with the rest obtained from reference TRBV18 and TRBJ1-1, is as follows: NAGVMQNPRHLVRRRGQEARLRCSPMKGHSHVYWYRQLPEEGLKFMVYLQKENIIDESGMPKERFSAEFPKEGPSILRIQQVVRGDSAAYFCASSPQTANTEAFFGQGTRLTVV.

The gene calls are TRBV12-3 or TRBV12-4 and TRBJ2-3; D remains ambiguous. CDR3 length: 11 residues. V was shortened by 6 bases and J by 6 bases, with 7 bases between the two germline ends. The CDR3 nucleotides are TGTGCCAGCAGCCAGGCGGATACGCAGTATTTT. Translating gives CASSQADTQYF.

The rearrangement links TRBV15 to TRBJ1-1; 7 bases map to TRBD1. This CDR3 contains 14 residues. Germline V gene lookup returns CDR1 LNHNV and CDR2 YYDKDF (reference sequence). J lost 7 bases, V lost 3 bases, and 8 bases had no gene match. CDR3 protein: CATSSGTVEIEAFF. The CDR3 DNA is TGTGCCACCAGCAGCGGGACAGTGGAGATTGAAGCTTTCTTT. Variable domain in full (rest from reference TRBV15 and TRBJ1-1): DAMVIQNPRYQVTQFGKPVTLSCSQTLNHNVMYWYQQKSSQAPKLLFHYYDKDFNNEADTPDNFQSRRPNTSFCFLDIRSPGLGDTAMYLCATSSGTVEIEAFFGQGTRLTVV.

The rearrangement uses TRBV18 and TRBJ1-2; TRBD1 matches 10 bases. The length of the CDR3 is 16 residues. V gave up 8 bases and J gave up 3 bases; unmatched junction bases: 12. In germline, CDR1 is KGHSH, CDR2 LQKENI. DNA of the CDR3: TGTGCCAGCACCCAGTCCGGGACAGGGGACGACTATGGCTACACCTTC. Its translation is CASTQSGTGDDYGYTF.

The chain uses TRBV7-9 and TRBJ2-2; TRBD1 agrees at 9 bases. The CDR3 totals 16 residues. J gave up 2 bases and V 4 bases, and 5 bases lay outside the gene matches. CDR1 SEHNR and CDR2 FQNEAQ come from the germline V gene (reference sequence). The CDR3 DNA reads TGTGCCAGCAGCTCAAAGGACAGGGGAAACACCGGGGAGCTGTTTTTT. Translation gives CASSSKDRGNTGELFF.

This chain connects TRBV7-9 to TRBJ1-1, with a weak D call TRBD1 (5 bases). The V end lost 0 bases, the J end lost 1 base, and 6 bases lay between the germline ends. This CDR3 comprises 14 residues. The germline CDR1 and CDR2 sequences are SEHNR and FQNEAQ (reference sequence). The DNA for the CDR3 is TGTGCCAGCAGCTTAGCCGGGGGGAACACTGAAGCTTTCTTT. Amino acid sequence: CASSLAGGNTEAFF.

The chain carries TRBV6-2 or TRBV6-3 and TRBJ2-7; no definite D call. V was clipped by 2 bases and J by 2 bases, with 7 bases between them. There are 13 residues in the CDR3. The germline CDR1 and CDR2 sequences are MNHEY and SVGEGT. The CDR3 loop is CASSYVTPYEQYF. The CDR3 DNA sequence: TGTGCCAGCAGTTACGTCACCCCCTACGAGCAGTACTTC.

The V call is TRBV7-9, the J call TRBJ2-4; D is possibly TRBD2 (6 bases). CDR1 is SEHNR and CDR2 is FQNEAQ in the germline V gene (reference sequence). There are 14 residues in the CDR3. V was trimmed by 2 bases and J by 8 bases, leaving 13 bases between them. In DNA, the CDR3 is TGTGCCAGCAGCTTATTGGCGGGAAATGACATTCAGTACTTC. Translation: CASSLLAGNDIQYF.

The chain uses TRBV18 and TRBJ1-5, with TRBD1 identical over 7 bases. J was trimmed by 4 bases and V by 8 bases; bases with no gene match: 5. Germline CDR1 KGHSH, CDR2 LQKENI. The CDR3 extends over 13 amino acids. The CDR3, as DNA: TGTGCCAGCACGACAGGGCTAAATCAGCCCCAGCATTTT. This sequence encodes CASTTGLNQPQHF.

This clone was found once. The CDR3 sequence: CASSQEQRVMDEQYF. The CDR3 region has the DNA TGCGCCAGCAGCCAAGAACAACGGGTAATGGACGAGCAGTACTTC. The V gene is TRBV4-1, the J gene TRBJ2-7; unclear D gene. The CDR3 is 15 amino acids. Trimming cost V 0 bases and J 5 bases, with 14 bases left between them. The germline CDR1 and CDR2 sequences are MGHRA and YSYEKL.

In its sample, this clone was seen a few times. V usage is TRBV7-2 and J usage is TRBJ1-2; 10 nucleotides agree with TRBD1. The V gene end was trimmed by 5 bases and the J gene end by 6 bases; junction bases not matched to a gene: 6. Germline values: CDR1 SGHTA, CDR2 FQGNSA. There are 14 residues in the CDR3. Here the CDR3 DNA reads TGTGCCAGCAGCACGGGGACAGGGGCTCATGGCTACACCTTC. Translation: CASSTGTGAHGYTF.

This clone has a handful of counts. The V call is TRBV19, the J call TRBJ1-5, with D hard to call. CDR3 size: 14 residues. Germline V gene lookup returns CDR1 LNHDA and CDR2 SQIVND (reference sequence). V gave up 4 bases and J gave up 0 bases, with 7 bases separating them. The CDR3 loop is CASSSGSSNQPQHF. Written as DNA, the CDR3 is TGTGCCAGTAGTAGCGGGAGTAGCAATCAGCCCCAGCATTTT.

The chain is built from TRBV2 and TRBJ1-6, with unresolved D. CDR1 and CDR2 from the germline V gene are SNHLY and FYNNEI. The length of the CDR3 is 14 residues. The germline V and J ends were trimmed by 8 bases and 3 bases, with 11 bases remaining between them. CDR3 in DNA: TGTGCCAGCGGCGCACAGAACTATAATTCACCCCTCCACTTT. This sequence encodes CASGAQNYNSPLHF.

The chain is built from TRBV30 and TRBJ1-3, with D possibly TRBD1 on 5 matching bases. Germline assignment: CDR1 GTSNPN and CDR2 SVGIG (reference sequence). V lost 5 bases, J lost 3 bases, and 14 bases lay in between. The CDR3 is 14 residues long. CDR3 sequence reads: CAWGTGVRGNTIYF. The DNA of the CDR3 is TGTGCCTGGGGGACGGGGGTACGTGGAAACACCATATATTTT.

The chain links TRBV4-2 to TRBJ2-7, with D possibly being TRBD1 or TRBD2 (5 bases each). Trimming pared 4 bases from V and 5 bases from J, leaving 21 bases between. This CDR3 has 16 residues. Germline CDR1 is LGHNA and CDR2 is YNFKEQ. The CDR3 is CASSPALGTDVNEQYF. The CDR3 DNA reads TGTGCCAGCAGCCCCGCGTTGGGGACGGACGTTAACGAGCAGTACTTC.

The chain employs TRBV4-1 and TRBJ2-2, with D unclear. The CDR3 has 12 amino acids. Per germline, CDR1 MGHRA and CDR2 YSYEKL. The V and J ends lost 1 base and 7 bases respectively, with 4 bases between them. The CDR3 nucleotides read TGCGCCAGCAGCCAAGTGGGCGGGGAGCTGTTTTTT. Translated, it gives CASSQVGGELFF.

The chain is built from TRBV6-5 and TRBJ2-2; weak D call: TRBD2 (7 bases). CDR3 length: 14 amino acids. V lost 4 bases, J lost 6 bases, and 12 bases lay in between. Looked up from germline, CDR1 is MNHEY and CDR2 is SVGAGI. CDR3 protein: CASSLGGLAGELFF. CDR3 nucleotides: TGTGCCAGCAGTTTGGGGGGGCTTGCCGGGGAGCTGTTTTTT.